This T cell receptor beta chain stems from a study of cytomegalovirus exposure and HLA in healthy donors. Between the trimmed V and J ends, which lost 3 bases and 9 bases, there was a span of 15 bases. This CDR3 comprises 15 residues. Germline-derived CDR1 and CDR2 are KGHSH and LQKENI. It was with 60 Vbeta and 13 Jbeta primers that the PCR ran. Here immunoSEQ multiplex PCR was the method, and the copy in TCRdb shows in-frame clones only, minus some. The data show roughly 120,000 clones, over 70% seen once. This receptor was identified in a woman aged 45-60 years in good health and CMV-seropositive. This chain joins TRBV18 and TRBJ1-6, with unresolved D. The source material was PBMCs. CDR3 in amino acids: CASSPQDSLGSPLHF. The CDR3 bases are TGTGCCAGCTCACCCCAGGACTCTCTCGGTTCACCCCTCCACTTT. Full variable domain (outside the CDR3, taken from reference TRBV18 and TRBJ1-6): NAGVMQNPRHLVRRRGQEARLRCSPMKGHSHVYWYRQLPEEGLKFMVYLQKENIIDESGMPKERFSAEFPKEGPSILRIQQVVRGDSAAYFCASSPQDSLGSPLHFGNGTRLTVT.